The TCR beta chain described here comes from a study of blood T cell repertoires in COVID-19. As for the study in general: Sites across the United States, Italy and Spain contributed samples from acute and convalescent COVID-19.

CDR3 length: 13 residues. The J segment lost 9 bases and the V segment lost 3 bases, leaving 5 bases of the junction unmatched. Which cohort a participant joined came from the clinical history participants gave. Profiled with immunoSEQ multiplex PCR; TCRdb holds only in-frame clones, not every one. This sample carries approximately 230,000 clones, under 90% of them seen once, and the ten largest clones take 1.5% to 2%. The sequence was obtained from a man aged 40-55 years who had recovered from COVID-19. Sequenced material: PBMCs or T cells enriched from blood (not recorded which). The chain uses TRBV12-3 or TRBV12-4 and TRBJ2-1, with TRBD1 matching over 7 bases. CDR3: CASSLAGTVEQFF. The CDR3 DNA is TGTGCCAGCAGTTTGGCAGGGACAGTTGAGCAGTTCTTC.